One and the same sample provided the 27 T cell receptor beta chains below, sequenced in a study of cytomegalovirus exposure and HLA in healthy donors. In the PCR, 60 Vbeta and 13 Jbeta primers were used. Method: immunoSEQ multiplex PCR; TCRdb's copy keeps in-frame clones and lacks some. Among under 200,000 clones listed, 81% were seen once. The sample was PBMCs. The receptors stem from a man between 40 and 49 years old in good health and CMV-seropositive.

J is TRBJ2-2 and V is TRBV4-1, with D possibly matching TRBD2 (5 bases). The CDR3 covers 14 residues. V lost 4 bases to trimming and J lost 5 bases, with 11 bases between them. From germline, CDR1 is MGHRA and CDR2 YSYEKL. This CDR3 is CASSPYLATGELFF. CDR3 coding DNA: TGCGCCAGCAGCCCTTACCTAGCAACCGGGGAGCTGTTTTTT.

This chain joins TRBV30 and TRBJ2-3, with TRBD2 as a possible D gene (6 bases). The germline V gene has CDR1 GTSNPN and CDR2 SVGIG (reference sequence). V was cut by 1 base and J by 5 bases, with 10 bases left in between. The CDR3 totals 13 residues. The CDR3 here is CAWSGTIQDTQYF. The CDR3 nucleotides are TGTGCCTGGAGTGGGACTATTCAAGATACGCAGTATTTT. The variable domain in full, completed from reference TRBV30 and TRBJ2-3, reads SQTIHQWPATLVQPVGSPLSLECTVEGTSNPNLYWYRQAAGRGLQLLFYSVGIGQISSEVPQNLSASRPQDRQFILSSKKLLLSDSGFYLCAWSGTIQDTQYFGPGTRLTVL.

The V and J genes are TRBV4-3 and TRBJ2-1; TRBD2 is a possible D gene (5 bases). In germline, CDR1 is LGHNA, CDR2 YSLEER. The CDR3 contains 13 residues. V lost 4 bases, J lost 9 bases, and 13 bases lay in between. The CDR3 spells CASSPSEVGEQFF. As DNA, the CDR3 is TGCGCCAGCAGCCCTTCGGAGGTCGGTGAGCAGTTCTTC.

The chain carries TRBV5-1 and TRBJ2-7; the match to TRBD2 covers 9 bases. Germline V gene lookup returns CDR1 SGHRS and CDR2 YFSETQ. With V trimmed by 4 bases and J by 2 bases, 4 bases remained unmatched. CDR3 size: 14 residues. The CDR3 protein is CASSPTSGTYEQYF. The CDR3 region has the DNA TGCGCCAGCAGCCCGACTAGCGGAACCTACGAGCAGTACTTC.

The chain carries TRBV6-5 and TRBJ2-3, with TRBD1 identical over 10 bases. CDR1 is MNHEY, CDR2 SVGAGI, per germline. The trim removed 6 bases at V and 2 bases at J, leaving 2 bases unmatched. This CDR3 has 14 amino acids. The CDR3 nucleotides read TGTGCCAGCAGGACAGGGGGCTACACAGATACGCAGTATTTT. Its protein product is CASRTGGYTDTQYF.

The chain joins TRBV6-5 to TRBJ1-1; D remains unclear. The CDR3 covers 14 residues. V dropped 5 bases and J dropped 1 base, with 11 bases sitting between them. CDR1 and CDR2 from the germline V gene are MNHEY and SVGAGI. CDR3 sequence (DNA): TGTGCCAGCAGTCCGAGACACAAGAACACTGAAGCTTTCTTT. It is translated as CASSPRHKNTEAFF.

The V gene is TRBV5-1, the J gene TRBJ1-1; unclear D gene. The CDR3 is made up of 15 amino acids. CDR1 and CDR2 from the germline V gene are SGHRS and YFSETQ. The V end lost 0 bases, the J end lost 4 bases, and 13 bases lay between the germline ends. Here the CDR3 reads CASSLGQAGSTEAFF. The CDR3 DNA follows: TGCGCCAGCAGCTTGGGTCAGGCCGGGAGCACTGAAGCTTTCTTT.

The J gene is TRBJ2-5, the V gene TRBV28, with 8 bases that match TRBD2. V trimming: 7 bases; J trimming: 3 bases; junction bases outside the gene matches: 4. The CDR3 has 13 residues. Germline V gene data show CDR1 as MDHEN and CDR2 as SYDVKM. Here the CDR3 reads CASIQAGEETQYF. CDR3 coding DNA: TGTGCCAGCATACAAGCGGGGGAAGAGACCCAGTACTTC.

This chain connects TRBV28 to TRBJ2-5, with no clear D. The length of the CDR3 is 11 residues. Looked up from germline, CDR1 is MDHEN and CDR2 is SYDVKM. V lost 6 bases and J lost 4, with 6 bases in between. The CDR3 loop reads CASSTRETQYF. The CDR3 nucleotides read TGTGCCAGCAGCACCAGAGAGACCCAGTACTTC.

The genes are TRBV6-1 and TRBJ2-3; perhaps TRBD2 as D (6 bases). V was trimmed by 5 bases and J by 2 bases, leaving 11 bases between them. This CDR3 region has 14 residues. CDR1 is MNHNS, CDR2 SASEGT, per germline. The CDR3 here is CASSLAEHTDTQYF. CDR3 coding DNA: TGTGCCAGCAGTTTAGCGGAGCACACAGATACGCAGTATTTT.

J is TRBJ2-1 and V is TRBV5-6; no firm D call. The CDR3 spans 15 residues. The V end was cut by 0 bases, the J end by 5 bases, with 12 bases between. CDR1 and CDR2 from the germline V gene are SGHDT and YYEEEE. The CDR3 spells CASSLEPIANNEQFF. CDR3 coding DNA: TGTGCCAGCAGCTTGGAGCCAATCGCCAACAATGAGCAGTTCTTC.

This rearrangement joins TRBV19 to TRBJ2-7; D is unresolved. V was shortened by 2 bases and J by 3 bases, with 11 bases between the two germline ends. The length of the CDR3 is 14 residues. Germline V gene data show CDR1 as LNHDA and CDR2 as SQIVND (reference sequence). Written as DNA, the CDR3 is TGTGCCAGTAGTATATCTGGGCCTAACTACGAGCAGTACTTC. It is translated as CASSISGPNYEQYF.

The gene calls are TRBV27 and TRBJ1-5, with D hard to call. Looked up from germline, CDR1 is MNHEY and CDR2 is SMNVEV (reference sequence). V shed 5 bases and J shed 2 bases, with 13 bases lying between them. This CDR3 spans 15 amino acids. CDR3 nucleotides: TGTGCCAGCAGTGAGTGGCAGGAGGGCAATCAGCCCCAGCATTTT. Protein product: CASSEWQEGNQPQHF.

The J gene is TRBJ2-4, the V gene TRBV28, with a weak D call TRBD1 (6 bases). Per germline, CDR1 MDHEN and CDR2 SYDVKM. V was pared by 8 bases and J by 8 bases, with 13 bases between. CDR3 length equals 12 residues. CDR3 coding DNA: TGTGCCAGCGGGGGCAGGTTGGACATTCAGTACTTC. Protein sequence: CASGGRLDIQYF.

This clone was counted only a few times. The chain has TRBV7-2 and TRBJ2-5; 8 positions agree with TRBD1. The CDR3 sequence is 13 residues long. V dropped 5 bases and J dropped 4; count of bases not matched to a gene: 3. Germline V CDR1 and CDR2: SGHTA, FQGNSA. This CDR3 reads CASSPGQVETQYF. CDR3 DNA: TGTGCCAGCAGCCCGGGACAGGTAGAGACCCAGTACTTC.

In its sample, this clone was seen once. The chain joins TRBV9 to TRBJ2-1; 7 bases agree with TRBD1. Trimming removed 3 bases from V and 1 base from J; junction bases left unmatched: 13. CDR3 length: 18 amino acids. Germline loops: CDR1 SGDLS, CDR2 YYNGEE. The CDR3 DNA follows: TGTGCCAGCAGCGAACCCAGCTCCCGGGACAGTTCCTACAATGAGCAGTTCTTC. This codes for CASSEPSSRDSSYNEQFF. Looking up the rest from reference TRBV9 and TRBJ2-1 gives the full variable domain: DSGVTQTPKHLITATGQRVTLRCSPRSGDLSVYWYQQSLDQGLQFLIQYYNGEERAKGNILERFSAQQFPDLHSELNLSSLELGDSALYFCASSEPSSRDSSYNEQFFGPGTRLTVL.

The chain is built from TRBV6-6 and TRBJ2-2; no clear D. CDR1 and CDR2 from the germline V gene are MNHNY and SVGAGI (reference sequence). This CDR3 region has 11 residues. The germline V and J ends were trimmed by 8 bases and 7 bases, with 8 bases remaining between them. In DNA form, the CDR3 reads TGTGCCAGCTCTCCCCGCGGGGAGCTGTTTTTT. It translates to CASSPRGELFF.

The CDR3 nucleotides are TGTGCCAGCACCAGGGGACAGGCTAATTCACCCCTCCACTTT. This codes for CASTRGQANSPLHF. The chain has TRBV6-5 and TRBJ1-6, with TRBD1 matching 8 bases. The CDR3 spans 14 residues. V was pared by 7 bases and J by 6 bases, with 5 bases of the junction left unmatched. The germline V gene encodes CDR1 MNHEY and CDR2 SVGAGI.

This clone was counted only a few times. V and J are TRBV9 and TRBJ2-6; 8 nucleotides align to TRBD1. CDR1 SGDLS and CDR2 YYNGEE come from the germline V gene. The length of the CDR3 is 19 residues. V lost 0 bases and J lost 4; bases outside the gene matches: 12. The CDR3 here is CASSVDPLTGGGGANVLTF. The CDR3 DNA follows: TGTGCCAGCAGCGTAGATCCCCTTACAGGGGGAGGAGGGGCCAACGTCCTGACTTTC.

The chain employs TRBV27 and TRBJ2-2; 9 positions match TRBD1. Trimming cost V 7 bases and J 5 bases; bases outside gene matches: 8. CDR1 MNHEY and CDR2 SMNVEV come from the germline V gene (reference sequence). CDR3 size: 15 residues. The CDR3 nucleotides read TGTGCCAGCACTATGGGGGACAGGGAGACCGGGGAGCTGTTTTTT. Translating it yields CASTMGDRETGELFF.

In DNA form, the CDR3 reads TGTGCCAGCAGCCAAGATGGGGGCCTCTATGAGCAGTACTTC. Protein product: CASSQDGGLYEQYF. V gene TRBV14 combines with J gene TRBJ2-7; a possible D gene is TRBD1 (6 bases). The CDR3 is 14 amino acids. V was trimmed by 0 bases and J by 7 bases, leaving 13 bases between them. The germline V gene has CDR1 SGHDN and CDR2 FVKESK.

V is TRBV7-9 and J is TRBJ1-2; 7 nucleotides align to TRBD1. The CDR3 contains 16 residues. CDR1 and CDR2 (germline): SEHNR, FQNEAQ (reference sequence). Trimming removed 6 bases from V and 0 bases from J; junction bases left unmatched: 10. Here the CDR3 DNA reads TGTGCCAGCAGTAGGGTAGGACAGGACGCTAACTATGGCTACACCTTC. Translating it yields CASSRVGQDANYGYTF.

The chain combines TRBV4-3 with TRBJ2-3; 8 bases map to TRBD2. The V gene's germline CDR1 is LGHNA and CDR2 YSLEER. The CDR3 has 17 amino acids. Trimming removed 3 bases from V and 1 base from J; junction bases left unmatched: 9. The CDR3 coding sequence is TGCGCCAGCAGCCATCAAATTACTAGCGGAGGCACAGATACGCAGTATTTT. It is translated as CASSHQITSGGTDTQYF.

The DNA of the CDR3 is TGTGCCAGTAGTGCACCGGGACTACCAACAGATACGCAGTATTTT. Translated, it gives CASSAPGLPTDTQYF. The chain joins TRBV19 to TRBJ2-3; 7 bases fit TRBD2. Trimming removed 5 bases from V and 3 bases from J; junction bases left unmatched: 8. The CDR3 totals 15 residues. Germline assignment: CDR1 LNHDA and CDR2 SQIVND (reference sequence).

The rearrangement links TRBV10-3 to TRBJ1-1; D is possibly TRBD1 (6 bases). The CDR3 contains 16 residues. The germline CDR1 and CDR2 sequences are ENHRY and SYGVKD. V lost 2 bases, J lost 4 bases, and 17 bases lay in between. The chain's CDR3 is CAISEPYSGRGTEAFF. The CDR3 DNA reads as TGTGCCATCAGTGAGCCTTATAGTGGCAGGGGCACTGAAGCTTTCTTT.

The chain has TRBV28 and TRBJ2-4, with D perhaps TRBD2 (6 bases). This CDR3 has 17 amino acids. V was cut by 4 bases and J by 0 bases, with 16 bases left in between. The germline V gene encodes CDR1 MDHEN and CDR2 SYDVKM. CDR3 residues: CASSSRTGDLAKNIQYF. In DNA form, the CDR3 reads TGTGCCAGCAGTTCCCGGACGGGAGATCTAGCCAAAAACATTCAGTACTTC.

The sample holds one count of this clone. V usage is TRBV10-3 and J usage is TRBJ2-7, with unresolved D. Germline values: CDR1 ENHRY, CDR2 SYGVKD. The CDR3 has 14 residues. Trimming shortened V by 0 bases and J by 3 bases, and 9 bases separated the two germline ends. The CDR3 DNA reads TGTGCCATCAGTGAGTCGAATCTAGTCTACGAGCAGTACTTC. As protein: CAISESNLVYEQYF.